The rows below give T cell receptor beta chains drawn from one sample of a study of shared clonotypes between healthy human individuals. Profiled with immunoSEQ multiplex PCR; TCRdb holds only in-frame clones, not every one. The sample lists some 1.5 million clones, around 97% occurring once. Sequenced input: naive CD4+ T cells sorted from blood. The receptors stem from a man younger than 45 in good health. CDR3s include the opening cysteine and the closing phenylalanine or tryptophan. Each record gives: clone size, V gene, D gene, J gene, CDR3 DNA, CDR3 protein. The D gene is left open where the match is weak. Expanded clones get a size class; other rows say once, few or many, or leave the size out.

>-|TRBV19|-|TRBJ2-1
TGTGCCAGTAGTACAGGGAGCTCCTACAATGAGCAGTTCTTC
CASSTGSSYNEQFF
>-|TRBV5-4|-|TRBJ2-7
TGTGCCAGCAGCCGAAACACAGGCTACGAGCAGTACTTC
CASSRNTGYEQYF
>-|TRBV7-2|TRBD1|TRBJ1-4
TGTGCCAGCAGCTTGACGGGACAGGGGACCAAAAAGGATTTT
CASSLTGQGTKKDF
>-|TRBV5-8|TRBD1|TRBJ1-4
TGTGCCAGCAGCTTGGGACAGGGGTATGAAAAACTGTTTTTT
CASSLGQGYEKLFF
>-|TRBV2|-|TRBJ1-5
TGTGCCAGCACGGCCCGGAATCAGCCCCAGCATTTT
CASTARNQPQHF
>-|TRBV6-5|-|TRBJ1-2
TGTGCCAGCAGTTACTCGGGGGCCTCTGACTATGGCTACACCTTC
CASSYSGASDYGYTF
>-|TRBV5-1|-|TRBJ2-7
TGCGCCAGCAGCTTGACTCAAGCCTACGAGCAGTACTTC
CASSLTQAYEQYF
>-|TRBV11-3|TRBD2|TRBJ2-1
TGTGCCAGCAGCAGAACTAGCGGGGGATTCAATGAGCAGTTCTTC
CASSRTSGGFNEQFF
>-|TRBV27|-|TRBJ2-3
TGTGCCAGCAGTCGCCGCTCAGGCGGCACAGATACGCAGTATTTT
CASSRRSGGTDTQYF
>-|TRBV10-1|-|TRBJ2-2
TGCGCCAGTTCCACAGGGTGGACCGGGGAGCTGTTTTTT
CASSTGWTGELFF
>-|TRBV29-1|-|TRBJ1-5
TGCAGCGTTGAAGATGGTTCGTACATGACCCAGCATTTT
CSVEDGSYMTQHF
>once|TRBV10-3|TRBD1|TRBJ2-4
TGTGCCATCAGTCGACAGGGTGGGACCAAAAACATTCAGTACTTC
CAISRQGGTKNIQYF
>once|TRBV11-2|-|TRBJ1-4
TGTGCCAGCAGCTTAGATTTGGGGGAAAAACTGTTTTTT
CASSLDLGEKLFF
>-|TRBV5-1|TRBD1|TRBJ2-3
TGCGCCAGCACCTGGGGGGACAGGGGCACAGATACGCAGTATTTT
CASTWGDRGTDTQYF
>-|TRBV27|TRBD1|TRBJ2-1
TGTGCCAGCGGAGGACAGGGGGTTGTCTTC
CASGGQGVVF
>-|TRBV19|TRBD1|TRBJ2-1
TGTGCCAGTAGTAGGGACAGGGGATCGTCCTACAATGAGCAGTTCTTC
CASSRDRGSSYNEQFF
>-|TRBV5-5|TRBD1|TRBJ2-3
TGTGCCAGCAGCTTGCCCATACGACAGGGAATTTCAGATACGCAGTATTTT
CASSLPIRQGISDTQYF
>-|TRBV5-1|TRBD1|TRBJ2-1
TGCGCCAGCAGCTTGGGACAGGGTGGGACTGAGCAGTTCTTC
CASSLGQGGTEQFF
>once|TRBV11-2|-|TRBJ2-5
TGTGCCAGCAGCTTAGCAGGGAACTTGGAGACCCAGTACTTC
CASSLAGNLETQYF
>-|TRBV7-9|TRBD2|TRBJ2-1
TGTGCCAGCAGCGCCCATTCTAGCGGGAGCTCCTACAATGAGCAGTTCTTC
CASSAHSSGSSYNEQFF
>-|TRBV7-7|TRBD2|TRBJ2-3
TGTGCTAGCAGGCCAACTAGCGGGGCGAGCACAGATACGCAGTATTTT
CASRPTSGASTDTQYF
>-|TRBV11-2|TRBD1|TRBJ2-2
TGTGCCAGCAGCCCTCCCGGGACAGGGTACACCGGGGAGCTGTTTTTT
CASSPPGTGYTGELFF
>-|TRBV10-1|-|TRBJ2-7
TGCGCCAGCAGTCCCGGACATTTCTACGAGCAGTACTTC
CASSPGHFYEQYF
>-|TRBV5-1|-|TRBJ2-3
TGCGCCAGCAGCCCCCGGGGGCAGGGGACAGATACGCAGTATTTT
CASSPRGQGTDTQYF
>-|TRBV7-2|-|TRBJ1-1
TGTGCCAGCAGCTTATCCGGGCAAGTAAGTAACACTGAAGCTTTCTTT
CASSLSGQVSNTEAFF
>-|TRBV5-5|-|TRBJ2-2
TGTGCTACGGGCCGAAACACCGGGGAGCTGTTTTTT
CATGRNTGELFF
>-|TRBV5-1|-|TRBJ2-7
TGCGCCAGCAGCACCGGACAGTCCTCCTACGAGCAGTACTTC
CASSTGQSSYEQYF
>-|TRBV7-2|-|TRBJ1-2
TGTGCCAGCAGCTTAAAGCAGGGATGGGATGGCTACACCTTC
CASSLKQGWDGYTF
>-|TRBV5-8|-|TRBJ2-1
TGTGCCAGCAGCCTCCAAGTCTACAATGAGCAGTTCTTC
CASSLQVYNEQFF
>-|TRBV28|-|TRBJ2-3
TGTGCCAGCAGTCCTCCGAGGGGAGATGGGTCGCAGTATTTT
CASSPPRGDGSQYF
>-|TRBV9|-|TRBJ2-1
TGTGCCAGCAGCGGTAGGCAGGAACAGAGCTCCTACAATGAGCAGTTCTTC
CASSGRQEQSSYNEQFF
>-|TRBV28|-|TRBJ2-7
TGTGCCAGCACAAAACTCCCCTACGAGCAGTACTTC
CASTKLPYEQYF
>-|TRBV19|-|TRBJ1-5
TGTGCCAGTAGTATAGTGCCAGGCCAGCCCCAGCATTTT
CASSIVPGQPQHF
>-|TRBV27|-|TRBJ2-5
TGTGCCAGCAGTTCCCCTTCTGAGACCCAGTACTTC
CASSSPSETQYF
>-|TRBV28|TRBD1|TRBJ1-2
TGTGCCAGCAGTCCCTGGGGCGGGACAGTCTGGTATTATGGCTACACCTTC
CASSPWGGTVWYYGYTF
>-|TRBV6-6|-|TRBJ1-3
TGTGCCAGCAGTTCCGGTAACCGGCGAAACACCATATATTTT
CASSSGNRRNTIYF
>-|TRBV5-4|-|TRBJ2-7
TGTGCCAGCAGCTTCCGCCGGGACTCTTTTTCGGAGCAGTACTTC
CASSFRRDSFSEQYF
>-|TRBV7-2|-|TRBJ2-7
TGTGCCAGCAGCTTAGCCGGGACAAAGTCCTACGAGCAGTACTTC
CASSLAGTKSYEQYF
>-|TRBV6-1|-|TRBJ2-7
TGTGCCAGCAGTGAGGGCGGATACGAGCAGTACTTC
CASSEGGYEQYF
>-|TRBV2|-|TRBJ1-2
TGTGCCAGCACGCAGGGACATGGCTACACCTTC
CASTQGHGYTF
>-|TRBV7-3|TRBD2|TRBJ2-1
TGTGCCAGCAGCTTAACTCGGCTAGCGGGAGTGGGGATGGATAATGAGCAGTTCTTC
CASSLTRLAGVGMDNEQFF
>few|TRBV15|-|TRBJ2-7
TGTGCCACCAGCAGAGATCGAGGGGGGCGGGAGCAGTACTTC
CATSRDRGGREQYF
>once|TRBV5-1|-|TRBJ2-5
TGCGCCAGCAGCTTGGTCGGATTTGACCAAGAGACCCAGTACTTC
CASSLVGFDQETQYF
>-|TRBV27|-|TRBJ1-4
TGTGCCAGCAGTTCCCTACAAGGGAAACTGTTTTTT
CASSSLQGKLFF
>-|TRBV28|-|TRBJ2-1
TGTGCCAGCACCGGTATGGATCGCTCCTACAATGAGCAGTTCTTC
CASTGMDRSYNEQFF
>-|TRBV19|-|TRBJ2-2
TGTGCCAGTAGTACCCGGGGCAACACCGGGGAGCTGTTTTTT
CASSTRGNTGELFF
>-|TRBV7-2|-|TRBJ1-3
TGTGCCAGCAGCTTACCAGGCGGGAACACCATATATTTT
CASSLPGGNTIYF
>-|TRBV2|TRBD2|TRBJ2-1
TGTGCCAGCAGGACTAGCGGGTCACCTTACAATGAGCAGTTCTTC
CASRTSGSPYNEQFF
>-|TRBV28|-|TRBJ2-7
TGTGCCAGCAGAACCGTCCGGGACCGCGCCTACGAGCAGTACTTC
CASRTVRDRAYEQYF
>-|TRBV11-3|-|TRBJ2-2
TGTGCCAGCAGCTTACTCGTCCAGGGGTACACCGGGGAGCTGTTTTTT
CASSLLVQGYTGELFF
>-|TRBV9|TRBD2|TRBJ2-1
TGTGCCAGCAGCCCAGGGACTAGCGGGAGGTACAATGAGCAGTTCTTC
CASSPGTSGRYNEQFF
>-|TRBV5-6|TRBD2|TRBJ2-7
TGTGCCAGCAGCTTGGGCGGCGCTAGCGGGGCCGACGAGCAGTACTTC
CASSLGGASGADEQYF
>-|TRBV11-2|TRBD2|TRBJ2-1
TGTGCCAGCAGCTTAGGCCAAAGCGGGACTACCTACAATGAGCAGTTCTTC
CASSLGQSGTTYNEQFF
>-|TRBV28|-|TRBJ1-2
TGTGCCAGCAGTTTATTTACCGGGACACCTCCTAACTATGGCTACACCTTC
CASSLFTGTPPNYGYTF